This TCR beta chain was sequenced in a study of shared clonotypes between healthy human individuals. About this clone itself: The sample holds other DNA sequences that translate to the same CDR3.

Only in-frame clones appear in the TCRdb table, and some are missing; sequencing was by immunoSEQ multiplex PCR. The sample consists of 2 million to 3 million clones, approximately 94% of them appearing once. This CDR3 is built from 15 residues. V was pared by 1 base and J by 2 bases, with 4 bases of the junction left unmatched. CDR1 and CDR2 from the germline V gene are MNHEY and SVGAGI. The receptor comes from a man aged 18 to 29 in good health. Some clones in this sample may be carry-over from other donors' samples. Sample: naive CD4+ T cells from PBMCs. Specified subset: CD45RA+ positively selected. The chain employs TRBV6-5 and TRBJ2-7; 8 bases agree with TRBD2. The CDR3 DNA reads as TGTGCCAGCAGTTACTTAGCGGGACCGACCTACGAGCAGTACTTC. Its protein is CASSYLAGPTYEQYF.